The TCR beta chain described here comes from a study of blood T cell repertoires in COVID-19 (TCRdb year 2020). For the study in its entirety: Collaborator samples came from the United States, Italy and Spain and covered acute and convalescent phases of COVID-19. Deeply sampled blood TCRbeta repertoires from subjects exposed to, actively infected with, or recovered from COVID-19 were included in the dataset. Samples were obtained from the ongoing ImmuneRACE study (first 160 participants) and from 1,200 or so subjects provided by 6 global collaborators. The prospective study material was composed of cDNA or gDNA derived from T cells, B-cell-depleted T cells, or PBMCs. The sample metadata nearly always contained a de-identified subject ID, COVID-19 status, age in years and sex. Where available, HLA class I and class II types were taken from metadata supplied by the sample provider and were not determined by assay-based typing. A freely available public database, intended as a resource for researchers studying the immune response to SARS-CoV-2, is where the repertoires were released.

The immunoSEQ Assay, a bias-controlled multiplex PCR, was used to amplify TCRbeta CDR3 regions from genomic DNA. Per the original workflow: The number of nucleated cells in each sample was estimated by amplification of reference gene primers within the assay. To quantify the absolute abundance of each unique TCRbeta CDR3 rearrangement, sequence reads were collapsed and filtered. For each sample, productive Simpson clonality was calculated as the square root of Simpson's diversity index across productive rearrangements. TCRdb limited this immuneACCESS table to in-frame rearrangements with V and J called. A share of clones is missing; checked studies link under half to unresolved V genes, and the rest is unexplained. V, J and clone size are taken as reported in that table, and D and trimming were inferred from the DNA itself. For this sample there are 100,000 to 150,000 clones; about 80% appear just once. 10% to 15% of the sample lies in the top ten.

Regarding this clone: No antigen is known for it. The record has no base qualities; no much larger clone is one base away.

The paper as a whole reports these results and caveats: The amount of clinical and demographic metadata varied by source and participant and was provided uncurated.

The collaborating institutions used their own protocols to collect whole blood in K2EDTA tubes. For TCRbeta analysis, collaborators shipped samples as frozen whole blood, isolated PBMCs, or DNA extracted from either of those sample types. The receptor's source is a man aged 60 to 69 with acute or convalescent COVID-19. The sequencing sample was made of peripheral blood.

The CDR3 in this case is CASSLIGGAEQYF. The bases are TGTGCCAGCAGCTTAATAGGAGGGGCCGAGCAGTACTTC. The chain was built from TRBV11-2 and TRBJ2-7, and TRBD2 may be the D gene, going by 6 matching bases. Taken from the germline V gene, the CDR1 and CDR2 loops are SGHAT and FQNNGV. CDR3 length: 13 amino acids, cysteine to phenylalanine. The retained sequence is limited to the CDR3, 39 bases, with the frame set at the first base. Trimming takes 2 bases from V and 6 bases from J, and the germline ends sit 11 bases apart.